This TCR beta chain was observed in a study of T-cell memory formation after mild COVID-19 (TCRdb year 2021). For the wider study: Most TCR sequence clusters were specific to one of the two donors. T-cell clones expanding and contracting after mild COVID-19 in two donors were tracked by longitudinal TCRalpha and TCRbeta repertoire sequencing. The cohort was made up of two young adult volunteers, one female and one male, who were previously healthy. Here is what the overall study found, with its caveats: Contracting CD4+ clones were found mainly in CM and EM memory subsets, while CD8+ clones were enriched in EMRA. Clones contracting from day 15 to 85 had balanced CD4/CD8 phenotypes, while a second wave expanding from day 15 to 37 was biased towards CD4+. Some responding clones were detected in pre-infection memory, suggesting pre-existing cross-reactive memory T cells joined the SARS-CoV-2 response. The study covered only a couple of mild cases, and larger cohorts including severe cases with pre-infection samples were considered necessary. SARS-CoV-2 specificity of the second-wave clones peaking on day 37 was not confirmed.

For CDR1 and CDR2, the germline V gene lists SGHTA and FQGNSA. The cysteine opens and the phenylalanine closes a CDR3 of 16 amino acids. CDR3 DNA is the only sequence kept; it has 48 bases, read in frame from the first base. V trim: 2 bases; J trim: 4 bases; unmatched bases: 6. Notes on this clonotype: What this receptor recognizes is not known. No base quality information exists; no much larger clone differs at one position.

Sequencing used an Illumina NovaSeq 6000. TCRalpha and TCRbeta cDNA libraries were constructed by 5'RACE with constant-segment primers, with sample barcodes and unique molecular identifiers being introduced. Trizol reagent was used to extract RNA from every sample. Library amplification was performed in two PCR steps, and a second sample barcode and Illumina TruSeq adapters were introduced in the second step. Libraries were sequenced on an Illumina NovaSeq with 2 x 150 bp paired-end reads. The source study handled its data this way. With migec v1.2.7, reads were demultiplexed and then collapsed into UMI-guided consensus sequences. Using mixcr v2.1.11, UMI consensuses were aligned to TRA and TRB V and J templates and then assembled into clonotypes. Clonotypes were classified as expanded or contracted when called significant by both edgeR and NoisET, with noise models trained on biological replicates. For edgeR calls, the thresholds were a false discovery rate-adjusted p below 0.01 and a log2 fold-change of 1. As an exploratory analysis of dynamics, PCA with hierarchical clustering was applied to max-normalized trajectories of the 1000 most abundant clonotypes. Separately sequenced CD4+ and CD8+ repertoires were used to assign a CD4 or CD8 phenotype to each responding clone. The public reads were reprocessed in TCRdb via fastp at Q25 and MiXCR, keeping in-frame beta chains. Rows with one shared CDR3 protein collapse into an entry with the most common genes and DNA. The V and J calls follow TCRdb's processing rather than the paper's. The sample table lists about 560,000 distinct CDR3 sequences, 15% to 20% of them with a count of one. The ten largest clones represent roughly 8% of the sample.

Ficoll-Paque density gradient centrifugation was used to isolate PBMCs. The TCR comes from an adult woman who had mild COVID-19 (a few samples of this study predate the infection). The sample titles of this study are shuffled in the database, so cell type and time point are left out; the donor was told from shared clones. The sequence joins TRBV7-2 to TRBJ2-2, and TRBD1 aligns with 8 junction nucleotides. Material for sequencing was PBMCs or a T cell subset sorted from them (not recorded which). In nucleotide form, the sequence is TGTGCCAGCAGCTTACTTGACAGGGGTCTCACCGGGGAGCTGTTTTTT. This sequence encodes CASSLLDRGLTGELFF.